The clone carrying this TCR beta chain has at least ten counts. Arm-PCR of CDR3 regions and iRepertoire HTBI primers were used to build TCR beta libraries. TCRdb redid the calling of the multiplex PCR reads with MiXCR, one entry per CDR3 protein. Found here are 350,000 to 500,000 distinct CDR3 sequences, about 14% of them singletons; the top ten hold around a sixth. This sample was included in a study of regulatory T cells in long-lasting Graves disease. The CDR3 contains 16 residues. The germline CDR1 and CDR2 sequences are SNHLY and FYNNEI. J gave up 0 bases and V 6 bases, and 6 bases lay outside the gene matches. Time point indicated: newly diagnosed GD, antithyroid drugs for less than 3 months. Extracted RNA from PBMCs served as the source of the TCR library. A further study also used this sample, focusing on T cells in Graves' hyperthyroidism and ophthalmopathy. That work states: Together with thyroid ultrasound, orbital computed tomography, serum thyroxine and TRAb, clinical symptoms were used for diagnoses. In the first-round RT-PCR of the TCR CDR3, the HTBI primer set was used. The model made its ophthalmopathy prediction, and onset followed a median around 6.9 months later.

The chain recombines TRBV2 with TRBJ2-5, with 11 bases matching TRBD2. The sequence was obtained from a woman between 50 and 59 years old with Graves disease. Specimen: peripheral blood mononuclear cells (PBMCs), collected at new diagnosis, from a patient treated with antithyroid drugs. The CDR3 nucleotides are TGTGCCAGCAGCTGGACTAGCGGGTCGTACCAAGAGACCCAGTACTTC. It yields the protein CASSWTSGSYQETQYF.